This T cell receptor beta chain originates from a study of OX40 agonist ivuxolimab in advanced cancers. Study information: Ivuxolimab was administered intravenously to patients at 0.01 to 10 mg/kg every 2 weeks. The diagnoses of dose-escalation patients were hepatocellular carcinoma, melanoma, renal cell or head and neck cancer.

V was shortened by 5 bases and J by 7 bases, with 9 bases between the two germline ends. This CDR3 has 11 residues. CDR1 is GTSNPN and CDR2 is SVGIG in the germline V gene (reference sequence). Some clones are missing from TCRdb's copy, which holds only in-frame ones; the method was immunoSEQ multiplex PCR. The sample has 50,000 or so clones; 88% are singletons. The TCR was taken from an adult with an advanced solid tumor such as melanoma, head and neck, liver or kidney cancer. This chain joins TRBV30 and TRBJ1-3; D gene uncertain. The sequences come from CD4+ or CD8+ T cells sorted from blood, collected in a trial of the OX40 agonist ivuxolimab. This chain's CDR3 is CAWGPGNTIYF. In nucleotides, the CDR3 is TGTGCCTGGGGCCCCGGGAACACCATATATTTT. The entire variable domain, with the rest obtained from reference TRBV30 and TRBJ1-3, is as follows: SQTIHQWPATLVQPVGSPLSLECTVEGTSNPNLYWYRQAAGRGLQLLFYSVGIGQISSEVPQNLSASRPQDRQFILSSKKLLLSDSGFYLCAWGPGNTIYFGEGSWLTVV.